The rows below give T cell receptor beta chains drawn from one sample of a study of blood T cell repertoires in COVID-19. Libraries were prepared by immunoSEQ multiplex PCR; TCRdb keeps only in-frame clonotypes and omits some of them. This table holds under 95,000 clones, over 75% found once. Specimen: peripheral blood. These TCRs come from a man in his fifties or sixties with COVID-19, enrolled during active disease. Each CDR3 is given with its conserved first and last residue. A D gene is named only where the DNA matches it firmly. Clone size, where shown, is once, few, many, or a class for clones that have expanded.

TRBV2,NA,TRBD2,TRBJ2-7,CASGEGGTKAYEQYF,TGTGCCAGCGGGGAAGGAGGGACTAAAGCTTACGAGCAGTACTTC
TRBV28,NA,NA,TRBJ2-7,CASSPTQGLSSYEQYF,TGTGCCAGCAGTCCCACCCAGGGCCTCAGCTCCTACGAGCAGTACTTC
TRBV9,NA,NA,TRBJ2-2,CASSVDPGVRTGELFF,TGTGCCAGCAGCGTAGACCCGGGGGTAAGGACCGGGGAGCTGTTTTTT
TRBV27,NA,TRBD2,TRBJ2-1,CASSLSGGSGRANFYNEQFF,TGTGCCAGCAGTTTATCTGGCGGTAGCGGGAGGGCTAACTTCTACAATGAGCAGTTCTTC
TRBV19,once,TRBD1,TRBJ1-2,CASSQQTGVGYTF,TGTGCCAGTAGTCAGCAAACAGGGGTAGGCTACACCTTC
TRBV5-3,NA,NA,TRBJ1-1,CARGTRNTEAFF,TGTGCCAGGGGGACAAGGAACACTGAAGCTTTCTTT
TRBV7-6,NA,NA,TRBJ2-7,CASSLEFEQYF,TGTGCCAGCAGCCTCGAGTTCGAGCAGTACTTC
TRBV7-9,NA,NA,TRBJ2-6,CASSPSWETGANVLTF,TGTGCCAGCAGCCCCTCGTGGGAGACTGGGGCCAACGTCCTGACTTTC
TRBV27,NA,TRBD1,TRBJ1-5,CASSRNRGNNQPQHF,TGTGCCAGCAGCCGGAACAGGGGAAACAATCAGCCCCAGCATTTT
TRBV15,NA,NA,TRBJ2-1,CATSVLAQSGNEQFF,TGTGCCACCAGCGTTCTAGCTCAGAGTGGCAATGAGCAGTTCTTC
TRBV7-8,NA,NA,TRBJ1-5,CASSLARSRNQPQHF,TGTGCCAGCAGCTTAGCGCGTTCGAGAAATCAGCCCCAGCATTTT
TRBV9,once,TRBD1,TRBJ1-1,CASSVAGTGGYTEAFF,TGTGCCAGCAGCGTAGCCGGGACAGGGGGCTATACTGAAGCTTTCTTT